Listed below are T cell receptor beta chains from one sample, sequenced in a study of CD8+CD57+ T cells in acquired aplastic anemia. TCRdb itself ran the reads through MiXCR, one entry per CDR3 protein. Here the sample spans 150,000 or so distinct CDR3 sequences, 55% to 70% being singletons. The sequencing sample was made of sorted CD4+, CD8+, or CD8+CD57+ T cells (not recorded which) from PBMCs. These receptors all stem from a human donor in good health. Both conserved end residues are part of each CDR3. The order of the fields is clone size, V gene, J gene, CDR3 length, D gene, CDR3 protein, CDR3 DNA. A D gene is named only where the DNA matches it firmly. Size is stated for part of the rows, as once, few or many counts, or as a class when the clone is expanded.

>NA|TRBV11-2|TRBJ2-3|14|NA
CASTESLATDTQYF
TGTGCCAGCACCGAAAGCCTGGCCACAGATACGCAGTATTTT
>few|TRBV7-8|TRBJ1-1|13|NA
CASSLALIGAAFF
TGTGCCAGCAGCTTAGCGCTTATAGGGGCGGCTTTCTTT
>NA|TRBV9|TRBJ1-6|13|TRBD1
CASSVGQGSPLHF
TGTGCCAGCAGCGTAGGACAGGGTTCACCCCTCCACTTT
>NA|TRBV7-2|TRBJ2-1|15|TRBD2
CASSLDGGAYNEQFF
TGTGCCAGCAGCTTAGACGGGGGGGCCTACAATGAGCAGTTCTTC
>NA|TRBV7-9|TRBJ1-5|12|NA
CASSPGPQPQHF
TGTGCCAGCAGCCCCGGTCCTCAGCCCCAGCATTTT
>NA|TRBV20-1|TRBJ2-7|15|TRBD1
CSATPTLGQIYEQYF
TGCAGTGCTACACCCACCCTGGGACAGATCTACGAGCAGTACTTC
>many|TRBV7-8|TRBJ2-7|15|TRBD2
CASSLDPSGSYEQYF
TGTGCCAGCAGCTTAGATCCTAGCGGGAGCTACGAGCAGTACTTC
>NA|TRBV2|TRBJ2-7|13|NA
CASPQTGSYEQYF
TGTGCCAGCCCCCAGACGGGGTCCTACGAGCAGTACTTC
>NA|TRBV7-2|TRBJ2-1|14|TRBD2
CASSLVLAHNEQFF
TGTGCCAGCAGCTTAGTACTAGCGCACAATGAGCAGTTCTTC
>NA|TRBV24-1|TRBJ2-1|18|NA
CATSDTTRKDGSYNEQFF
TGTGCCACCAGTGATACCACTCGAAAGGACGGCTCCTACAATGAGCAGTTCTTC
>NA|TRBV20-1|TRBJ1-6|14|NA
CSANRAQIEIPLHF
TGCAGTGCTAACCGGGCCCAGATAGAGATACCCCTCCACTTT
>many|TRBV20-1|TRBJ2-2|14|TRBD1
CSASTGVGTGELFF
TGCAGTGCTTCGACAGGGGTTGGAACCGGGGAGCTGTTTTTT
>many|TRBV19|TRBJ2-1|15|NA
CASSIDGNTWNEQFF
TGTGCCAGTAGTATAGATGGGAATACATGGAATGAGCAGTTCTTC
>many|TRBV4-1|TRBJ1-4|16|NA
CASSQDGLEGREKLFF
TGCGCCAGCAGCCAAGATGGTTTGGAGGGAAGGGAAAAACTGTTTTTT
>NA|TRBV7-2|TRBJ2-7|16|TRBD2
CASSFGSGGPSYEQYF
TGTGCCAGCAGCTTTGGTAGCGGGGGGCCCTCCTACGAGCAGTACTTC
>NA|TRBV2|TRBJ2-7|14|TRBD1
CASRSLTGPYEQYF
TGTGCCAGCAGGAGTCTGACAGGGCCCTACGAGCAGTACTTC
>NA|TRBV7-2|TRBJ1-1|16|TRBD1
CASSLGSGQGNTEAFF
TGTGCTAGCAGCTTAGGATCGGGACAGGGGAACACTGAAGCTTTCTTT